The 30 T cell receptor beta chains below were found in one sample sequenced in a study of cytomegalovirus exposure and HLA in healthy donors. PCR employed 60 Vbeta and 13 Jbeta primers. The method was immunoSEQ multiplex PCR; TCRdb's version includes in-frame clones alone and lacks a portion of them. The sample has more than 150,000 clones, around 80% seen once. The sequencing sample was made of PBMCs. The receptor set was obtained from a woman aged 40 to 50 in good health and CMV-seropositive.

This clone has only a few counts. The chain couples TRBV28 to TRBJ1-4; TRBD1 agrees at 7 bases. Germline V gene sequence: CDR1 MDHEN, CDR2 SYDVKM. Trimming took 6 bases from V and 8 from J; bases not matched to a gene: 12. CDR3 length: 15 amino acids. For the CDR3, the DNA is TGTGCCAGCAGGAACAAAGGGGGCTTGCAAGAAAAACTGTTTTTT. This encodes CASRNKGGLQEKLFF. Together with reference TRBV28 and TRBJ1-4, the CDR3 gives the full variable domain: DVKVTQSSRYLVKRTGEKVFLECVQDMDHENMFWYRQDPGLGLRLIYFSYDVKMKEKGDIPEGYSVSREKKERFSLILESASTNQTSMYLCASRNKGGLQEKLFFGSGTQLSVL.

This clone has a single count. J is TRBJ1-1 and V is TRBV10-1, with 9 bases identical to TRBD1. Unmatched junction bases numbered 5, after V lost 5 bases and J lost 7 bases. This CDR3 comprises 13 residues. Germline CDR1 and CDR2: WNHNN and SYGVQD (reference sequence). CDR3 sequence (DNA): TGCGCCAGCAGTCCGGGACAGGGCCTTGAAGCTTTCTTT. It codes for CASSPGQGLEAFF.

The V call is TRBV5-4, the J call TRBJ2-1; D perhaps matches TRBD1 (5 bases). The germline V gene encodes CDR1 SGHNT and CDR2 YYREEE (reference sequence). V was clipped by 4 bases and J by 4 bases, with 6 bases between them. CDR3 size: 12 residues. The CDR3 sequence is CASSPGYNEQFF. The DNA for the CDR3 is TGTGCCAGCAGCCCAGGGTACAATGAGCAGTTCTTC.

This clone was picked up a small number of times. The V and J genes are TRBV29-1 and TRBJ1-1; 10 bases fit TRBD1. J gave up 4 bases and V 7 bases, and 6 bases lay outside the gene matches. CDR1 is SQVTM and CDR2 is ANQGSEA in the germline V gene. CDR3 size: 13 residues. The chain's CDR3 is CSGSGQGFTEAFF. The CDR3 nucleotides are TGCAGCGGTTCGGGACAGGGGTTCACTGAAGCTTTCTTT.

This clone was observed a handful of times. The V call is TRBV6-5, the J call TRBJ2-1; 8 bases are a match to TRBD2. Per the germline V gene, CDR1 is MNHEY and CDR2 is SVGAGI. The CDR3 loop spans 13 amino acids. J gave up 2 bases and V 6 bases, and 0 bases lay outside the gene matches. The CDR3 region has the DNA TGTGCCAGCAGGACTAGCGCCTACAATGAGCAGTTCTTC. Amino acid sequence: CASRTSAYNEQFF.

The gene calls are TRBV5-4 and TRBJ1-1, with 9 bases identical to TRBD1. Germline CDR1 and CDR2: SGHNT and YYREEE (reference sequence). The CDR3 length is 15 residues. V lost 3 bases to trimming and J lost 1 base; unmatched junction nucleotides: 4. This CDR3 is CASSWGTGRNTEAFF. CDR3 nucleotide sequence: TGTGCCAGCAGCTGGGGGACAGGGCGGAACACTGAAGCTTTCTTT. The full variable domain, its missing parts supplied by reference TRBV5-4 and TRBJ1-1, is ETGVTQSPTHLIKTRGQQVTLRCSSQSGHNTVSWYQQALGQGPQFIFQYYREEENGRGNFPPRFSGLQFPNYSSELNVNALELDDSALYLCASSWGTGRNTEAFFGQGTRLTVV.

This clone was seen a few times. The rearrangement links TRBV2 to TRBJ2-5; 10 bases match TRBD1. Germline V lookup: CDR1 SNHLY, CDR2 FYNNEI. The CDR3 is 12 amino acids. Losses at the gene ends were 9 bases for V and 4 bases for J; bases not matched to a gene: 2. The CDR3 DNA is TGTGCCAGTCGGACAGGGGGAGAGACCCAGTACTTC. It encodes CASRTGGETQYF.

In this sample, this clone turned up once. The chain combines TRBV11-2 with TRBJ2-7, with TRBD1 matching 7 bases. CDR3 length: 13 residues. The J segment lost 6 bases and the V segment lost 4 bases, leaving 6 bases of the junction unmatched. CDR1 SGHAT and CDR2 FQNNGV come from the germline V gene. The DNA for the CDR3 is TGTGCCAGCAGCTGGAGCTGGGACAGCGAGCAGTACTTC. It specifies CASSWSWDSEQYF.

In DNA form, the CDR3 reads TGCGCCAGCAGCTTGGGTCCTAGCGGGAGTTCCACAGATACGCAGTATTTT. Protein: CASSLGPSGSSTDTQYF. The genes are TRBV5-1 and TRBJ2-3, with 10 bases that match TRBD2. From germline, CDR1 is SGHRS and CDR2 YFSETQ. V lost 0 bases, J lost 2 bases, and 6 bases stayed unmatched. This CDR3 is 17 amino acids long.

As regards this clone: Other DNA sequences within the sample encode an identical CDR3. This rearrangement joins TRBV9 to TRBJ1-2, with a tentative D call TRBD1 (6 bases). CDR3 size: 13 residues. Germline lookup yields CDR1 SGDLS and CDR2 YYNGEE. Trimming took 0 bases from V and 4 from J, leaving 7 bases between them. The CDR3 nucleotides read TGTGCCAGCAGCGTAGGAGGGGGCTATGGCTACACCTTC. It codes for CASSVGGGYGYTF.

This chain joins TRBV30 and TRBJ2-7; D is possibly TRBD2 (7 bases). This CDR3 is built from 13 residues. V was trimmed by 0 bases and J by 4 bases, leaving 10 bases between them. CDR1 and CDR2 (germline): GTSNPN, SVGIG (reference sequence). The CDR3 nucleotides read TGTGCCTGGAGTGTAGGGGGGGTGTACGAGCAGTACTTC. Protein product: CAWSVGGVYEQYF.

The chain recombines TRBV7-2 with TRBJ2-3, with 9 bases lining up with TRBD2. V lost 5 bases, J lost 3 bases, and 9 bases stayed unmatched. The CDR3 has 16 residues. Germline CDR1 is SGHTA and CDR2 is FQGNSA. The CDR3 DNA sequence: TGTGCCAGCAGCCCCAAAGCGGGAGGTGGTACAGATACGCAGTATTTT. Protein: CASSPKAGGGTDTQYF.

This chain links TRBV5-1 with TRBJ2-7; 10 positions agree with TRBD2. Germline CDR1 is SGHRS and CDR2 is YFSETQ. J lost 7 bases, V lost 4 bases, and 17 bases had no gene match. The CDR3 runs 17 residues. This CDR3 is CASSRGGSSGRNGEQYF. The CDR3 DNA sequence: TGCGCCAGCAGCCGGGGCGGGAGTAGCGGGAGGAATGGGGAGCAGTACTTC.

This chain uses TRBV5-6 with TRBJ2-4; 8 bases align to TRBD2. The ends lost 0 bases at V and 0 bases at J; junction bases unmatched: 8. The CDR3 contains 18 residues. CDR1 is SGHDT and CDR2 is YYEEEE in the germline V gene. The CDR3 DNA sequence: TGTGCCAGCAGCTTGGCACTAGCGGAACCTCTAGCCAAAAACATTCAGTACTTC. It is translated as CASSLALAEPLAKNIQYF.

This chain joins TRBV21-1 and TRBJ1-1; the DNA was not used to check the table's D call, TRBD1. TRBV21-1 is noted as a pseudogene. The CDR3 sequence is 19 residues long. Written as DNA, the CDR3 is TGTGCCAGCAGCCCGGGGCCCGAGACAGGGGGTCCTATGAACACTGAAGCTTTCTTT. Protein product: CASSPGPETGGPMNTEAFF.

This clone was detected only a few times. The J gene is TRBJ2-7, the V gene TRBV10-1; a weak D match, TRBD2 (6 bases). The CDR3 covers 12 residues. V was trimmed by 0 bases and J by 6 bases, leaving 6 bases between them. The germline V gene has CDR1 WNHNN and CDR2 SYGVQD (reference sequence). For the CDR3, the DNA is TGCGCCAGCAGTGAGTCGGGGGGCGAGCAGTACTTC. Translating it yields CASSESGGEQYF.

This clone was detected a few times. This rearrangement joins TRBV7-9 to TRBJ2-5; TRBD2 matches 11 bases. Germline CDR1 SEHNR, CDR2 FQNEAQ (reference sequence). The CDR3 spans 15 residues. J was trimmed by 5 bases and V by 5 bases; bases with no gene match: 7. As DNA, the CDR3 is TGTGCCAGCAGCGACACTAGCGGGAGTTGGGAGACCCAGTACTTC. This encodes CASSDTSGSWETQYF.

The table lists this clone with a count of one. V gene TRBV7-5 combines with J gene TRBJ1-1; the table assigns TRBD1, which was not confirmed against the DNA. TRBV7-5 is a pseudogene segment. The CDR3 loop spans 13 amino acids. CDR3: CARSLGDRTEAFF. The CDR3 bases are TGTGCCAGAAGCTTAGGGGACAGAACTGAAGCTTTCTTT.

J is TRBJ2-7 and V is TRBV28; TRBD1 agrees at 8 bases. The V and J ends lost 5 bases and 0 bases, in that order; junction bases with no gene match: 6. Germline values: CDR1 MDHEN, CDR2 SYDVKM. CDR3 length: 15 residues. The CDR3 coding sequence is TGTGCCAGCAGTCCCGGGACAGGCAACTCCTACGAGCAGTACTTC. Its protein is CASSPGTGNSYEQYF.

The rearrangement uses TRBV5-6 and TRBJ2-5; 13 nucleotides line up with TRBD2. Gene TRBJ2-7 matches the end of the DNA better, so the J call may be wrong. Germline loops: CDR1 SGHDT, CDR2 YYEEEE. This CDR3 spans 17 amino acids. CDR3 DNA: TGTGCCAGCAGCTTCCCACTAGCGGGAGGGCCCTCCTACGAGCAGTACTTC. The encoded protein is CASSFPLAGGPSYEQYF.

This clone was counted once. The rearrangement uses TRBV9 and TRBJ2-1; TRBD2 matches 7 bases. This CDR3 comprises 12 residues. Germline V gene lookup returns CDR1 SGDLS and CDR2 YYNGEE. V shed 2 bases, J shed 10 bases, and the junction held 3 bases outside the gene matches. The CDR3 spells CASSVSGREQFF. Written as DNA, the CDR3 is TGTGCCAGCAGCGTTAGCGGGCGGGAGCAGTTCTTC. The entire variable domain, with the rest obtained from reference TRBV9 and TRBJ2-1, is as follows: DSGVTQTPKHLITATGQRVTLRCSPRSGDLSVYWYQQSLDQGLQFLIQYYNGEERAKGNILERFSAQQFPDLHSELNLSSLELGDSALYFCASSVSGREQFFGPGTRLTVL.

V usage is TRBV28 and J usage is TRBJ1-2; no clear D. V was trimmed by 5 bases and J by 6 bases, leaving 13 bases between them. The CDR3 runs 13 residues. Per the germline V gene, CDR1 is MDHEN and CDR2 is SYDVKM. In DNA form, the CDR3 reads TGTGCCAGCAGTCCCCCGGGATACAATGGCTACACCTTC. The encoded protein is CASSPPGYNGYTF.

This chain links TRBV7-2 with TRBJ1-1; TRBD1 aligns across 9 bases. Unmatched junction bases numbered 6, after V lost 5 bases and J lost 5 bases. Germline assignment: CDR1 SGHTA and CDR2 FQGNSA. The length of the CDR3 is 14 residues. CDR3 coding DNA: TGTGCCAGCAGCCAGGACAGGGGTTGGACTGAAGCTTTCTTT. Protein sequence: CASSQDRGWTEAFF.

This rearrangement joins TRBV5-1 to TRBJ1-1; 7 bases line up with TRBD1. This CDR3 comprises 13 residues. V lost 5 bases to trimming and J lost 4 bases; unmatched junction nucleotides: 5. Germline V gene sequence: CDR1 SGHRS, CDR2 YFSETQ. The CDR3 DNA follows: TGCGCCAGCAGATATGACAGGGTCACTGAAGCTTTCTTT. It codes for CASRYDRVTEAFF.

In DNA, the CDR3 is TGTGCCAGCAGCCCAGGGGTGGCTAGCGGGATCACCACAGATACGCAGTATTTT. Protein sequence: CASSPGVASGITTDTQYF. The rearrangement joins TRBV2 to TRBJ2-3, with TRBD2 identical over 9 bases. The junction had 15 bases not matched to a gene; V was cut back by 6 bases and J by 2 bases. CDR1 SNHLY and CDR2 FYNNEI come from the germline V gene. This CDR3 has 18 residues. Full variable domain (outside the CDR3, taken from reference TRBV2 and TRBJ2-3): EPEVTQTPSHQVTQMGQEVILRCVPISNHLYFYWYRQILGQKVEFLVSFYNNEISEKSEIFDDQFSVERPDGSNFTLKIRSTKLEDSAMYFCASSPGVASGITTDTQYFGPGTRLTVL.

The chain is built from TRBV13 and TRBJ2-6, with unresolved D. Germline V lookup: CDR1 PRHDT, CDR2 FYEKMQ (reference sequence). V lost 1 base to trimming and J lost 0 bases, with 22 bases between them. The CDR3 has 21 amino acids. The CDR3 reads CASSLENLFTSKLSGANVLTF. The CDR3 DNA is TGTGCCAGCAGCTTAGAGAATCTTTTCACCTCAAAACTCTCTGGGGCCAACGTCCTGACTTTC.

This chain joins TRBV5-1 and TRBJ2-2, with D tentatively TRBD2 (6 bases). The V gene's germline CDR1 is SGHRS and CDR2 YFSETQ. V was shortened by 2 bases and J by 7 bases, with 15 bases between the two germline ends. This CDR3 is 15 amino acids long. The CDR3 coding sequence is TGCGCCAGCAGCTTCGACGGGAGTAGAAACGGGGAGCTGTTTTTT. Its protein product is CASSFDGSRNGELFF.

This chain uses TRBV7-9 with TRBJ2-7; 9 bases line up with TRBD2. CDR1 SEHNR and CDR2 FQNEAQ come from the germline V gene (reference sequence). This CDR3 spans 15 amino acids. V shed 3 bases and J 4 bases; nucleotides not matched to a gene: 7. CDR3 sequence: CASSLKGGRGYEQYF. The CDR3 DNA follows: TGTGCCAGCAGCTTGAAGGGCGGGAGGGGATACGAGCAGTACTTC. The full variable domain, completed using reference TRBV7-9 and TRBJ2-7, is DTGVSQNPRHKITKRGQNVTFRCDPISEHNRLYWYRQTLGQGPEFLTYFQNEAQLEKSRLLSDRFSAERPKGSFSTLEIQRTEQGDSAMYLCASSLKGGRGYEQYFGPGTRLTVT.

Regarding this clone: This sample also contains other DNA sequences that code for the same CDR3. This chain uses TRBV19 with TRBJ2-3; D not resolved. CDR3 length: 13 amino acids. The germline V and J ends were trimmed by 3 bases and 1 base, with 5 bases remaining between them. Germline lookup yields CDR1 LNHDA and CDR2 SQIVND (reference sequence). The DNA of the CDR3 is TGTGCCAGTAGTATGAGCGGCACAGATACGCAGTATTTT. It codes for CASSMSGTDTQYF.

The genes are TRBV28 and TRBJ1-5; TRBD1 agrees at 7 bases. The length of the CDR3 is 16 residues. Per the germline V gene, CDR1 is MDHEN and CDR2 is SYDVKM. The ends lost 2 bases at V and 5 bases at J; junction bases unmatched: 9. CDR3 in amino acids: CASSLTQGGGHQPQHF. The DNA for the CDR3 is TGTGCCAGCAGTTTAACTCAAGGGGGCGGGCATCAGCCCCAGCATTTT. The full variable domain, in which reference TRBV28 and TRBJ1-5 provide the parts outside the CDR3, is DVKVTQSSRYLVKRTGEKVFLECVQDMDHENMFWYRQDPGLGLRLIYFSYDVKMKEKGDIPEGYSVSREKKERFSLILESASTNQTSMYLCASSLTQGGGHQPQHFGDGTRLSIL.